The subject of this entry is one T cell receptor beta chain. Antigen: not known. TCR beta CDR3 regions were amplified from RNA transcripts. HTBI primers drove first-round RT-PCR of the TCR CDR3. TCRdb re-called the multiplex PCR reads through MiXCR, storing one row per CDR3 protein. The table shows some 420,000 distinct CDR3 sequences, with around 13% occurring only once. These data originate in a study of T cells in Graves' hyperthyroidism and ophthalmopathy. Looking at the study overall: Prior to any treatment, at the point of initial diagnosis, peripheral blood was collected.

Orbital computed tomography, thyroid ultrasound, serum thyroxine and TRAb, and clinical symptoms together informed the diagnoses. CDR3 size: 14 residues. J lost 6 bases, V lost 4 bases, and 4 bases had no gene match. Germline loops: CDR1 MNHEY, CDR2 SMNVEV (reference sequence). Points from the study as a whole: Most thyroid clonotypes with frequency above 0.001 were detected in blood. The authors' 13 V-J model separated ophthalmopathy from stable hyperthyroidism.

The source is a woman between 18 and 29 years old with Graves' hyperthyroidism. The specimen sequenced was blood. J is TRBJ1-5 and V is TRBV27, with 9 bases fitting TRBD1. The CDR3: CASSWTGVGQPQHF. CDR3 nucleotides: TGTGCCAGCAGTTGGACAGGGGTCGGTCAGCCCCAGCATTTT.